Presented here are 20 T cell receptor beta chains from one specimen sequenced in a study of shared clonotypes between healthy human individuals (dated by TCRdb to 2018 to 2020). Libraries were made using the immunoSEQ multiplex PCR assay. Drawn from immuneACCESS, this table holds only the in-frame rearrangements with V and J called that TCRdb kept. Clones are partly lost; checked studies trace under half to an unresolved V gene and leave the rest unexplained. The sample table lists some 1.5 million clones, nearly 99% of them with a count of one. The leading ten clones occupy around 0.47% of the sample. The sequencing sample was made of naive CD4+ T cells sorted from blood. The cell subset or site tag for this specimen amounts to: CD45RA+ positively selected. The receptors were sampled from a man aged 25 to 40 in good health.

The chain carries TRBV5-1 and TRBJ2-7, with 8 positions matching TRBD1. The CDR3 has 14 residues. The germline CDR1 and CDR2 sequences are SGHRS and YFSETQ. With 2 bases clipped from V and 7 bases from J, the junction kept 8 bases outside the gene matches. DNA for the CDR3: TGCGCCAGCAGCTTTCAGGGGGCGGTGGGTGAGCAGTACTTC. Translating gives CASSFQGAVGEQYF.

This clone is a singleton in its sample. The chain is built from TRBV6-5 and TRBJ1-1; D perhaps matches TRBD1 (5 bases). The CDR3 runs to 13 residues. V lost 6 bases and J lost 2, with 10 bases in between. Per the germline V gene, CDR1 is MNHEY and CDR2 is SVGAGI. The CDR3 nucleotides are TGTGCCAGCAGCAGGAGGGGTAACACTGAAGCTTTCTTT. It codes for CASSRRGNTEAFF.

The V and J genes are TRBV5-1 and TRBJ1-3, with D uncertain. V lost 0 bases and J lost 4, with 8 bases in between. The CDR3 length is 14 residues. CDR1 is SGHRS and CDR2 is YFSETQ in the germline V gene. This CDR3 is CASSLEPTGNTIYF. For the CDR3, the DNA is TGCGCCAGCAGCTTGGAACCGACGGGAAACACCATATATTTT.

The V call is TRBV5-1, the J call TRBJ2-5, with D tentatively TRBD2 (5 bases). This CDR3 has 16 amino acids. Germline assignment: CDR1 SGHRS and CDR2 YFSETQ. V lost 1 base and J lost 4, with 17 bases in between. This chain's CDR3 is CASSLSNTGWSETQYF. DNA of the CDR3: TGCGCCAGCAGCTTGTCAAATACGGGGTGGTCAGAGACCCAGTACTTC.

This sequence joins TRBV7-8 and TRBJ1-1; a weak D match, TRBD1 (6 bases). V lost 1 base, J lost 6 bases, and 9 bases lay in between. The CDR3 spans 13 residues. Germline CDR1 is SGHVS and CDR2 is FQNEAQ. CDR3 amino acids: CASSLDRASEAFF. The CDR3 DNA follows: TGTGCCAGCAGCTTAGACAGGGCCTCTGAAGCTTTCTTT.

The CDR3 is CASSADRLGTEAFF. The CDR3 DNA reads TGCGCCAGCAGCGCGGACAGATTGGGCACTGAAGCTTTCTTT. The V call is TRBV5-1, the J call TRBJ1-1, with D maybe TRBD1 (6 bases). The CDR3 covers 14 residues. Germline loops: CDR1 SGHRS, CDR2 YFSETQ. Trimming removed 4 bases from V and 4 bases from J, with 14 bases in between.

V is TRBV19 and J is TRBJ1-5; 11 bases fit TRBD1. This CDR3 contains 13 residues. V was clipped by 10 bases and J by 6 bases; unmatched bases: 5. Germline V gives CDR1 LNHDA, CDR2 SQIVND (reference sequence). The CDR3 DNA sequence: TGTGCCATCGGACAGGGGGCCGGTCAGCCCCAGCATTTT. Protein product: CAIGQGAGQPQHF.

The chain links TRBV5-1 to TRBJ2-1, with TRBD2 identical over 7 bases. V lost 7 bases to trimming and J lost 2 bases; unmatched junction nucleotides: 21. This CDR3 is 19 amino acids long. Germline V gives CDR1 SGHRS, CDR2 YFSETQ. The CDR3 DNA reads as TGCGCCAGCTCCTCTGGCCTGCGTCCTAGCGGAACAACCTACAATGAGCAGTTCTTC. This gives the protein CASSSGLRPSGTTYNEQFF.

V usage is TRBV9 and J usage is TRBJ2-7; 12 bases map to TRBD2. Germline-derived CDR1 and CDR2 are SGDLS and YYNGEE. The CDR3 has 15 residues. The ends lost 4 bases at V and 7 bases at J; junction bases unmatched: 9. Here the CDR3 DNA reads TGTGCCAGCAGCTCCGCTAGCGGGAGGGCCGGGGAGCAGTACTTC. Translating it yields CASSSASGRAGEQYF.

The V call is TRBV4-2, the J call TRBJ2-7; TRBD1 is a possible D gene (7 bases). CDR3 size: 15 residues. Trimming took off 0 bases at V and 4 bases at J, with 13 bases between the two ends. Germline CDR1 reads LGHNA; CDR2 reads YNFKEQ. CDR3 sequence (DNA): TGTGCCAGCAGCCAAGAGGAGGGGGCGCGGTACGAGCAGTACTTC. The encoded protein is CASSQEEGARYEQYF.

The V call is TRBV6-6, the J call TRBJ2-7; 8 bases line up with TRBD1. This CDR3 has 14 residues. The V gene's germline CDR1 is MNHNY and CDR2 SVGAGI (reference sequence). Trimming cost V 3 bases and J 3 bases; bases outside gene matches: 4. The chain's CDR3 is CASSYTGGLYEQYF. The CDR3 nucleotides read TGTGCCAGCAGTTATACAGGGGGACTCTACGAGCAGTACTTC.

The V call is TRBV2, the J call TRBJ2-1; D not resolved. V was clipped by 8 bases and J by 9 bases, with 14 bases between them. Per germline, CDR1 SNHLY and CDR2 FYNNEI. This CDR3 has 12 residues. The CDR3 nucleotides are TGTGCCAGCGAACTATCAGTGGGTGAGCAGTTCTTC. It specifies CASELSVGEQFF.

The genes are TRBV15 and TRBJ2-1, with TRBD2 matching 11 bases. V was clipped by 1 base and J by 4 bases; unmatched bases: 6. The CDR3 has 17 amino acids. Germline loops: CDR1 LNHNV, CDR2 YYDKDF (reference sequence). In DNA, the CDR3 is TGTGCCACCAGCAGAGCCCTTGGGACTAGCGGTTACAATGAGCAGTTCTTC. Residues: CATSRALGTSGYNEQFF.

The V and J genes are TRBV7-9 and TRBJ1-2; D not certain. The CDR3 extends over 14 amino acids. Germline V lookup: CDR1 SEHNR, CDR2 FQNEAQ (reference sequence). The V gene lost 1 base and the J gene lost 6 bases, with 12 bases spanning the gap. CDR3 nucleotide sequence: TGTGCCAGCAGCTTAGGAGGGTCGATCCATGGCTACACCTTC. Amino acids: CASSLGGSIHGYTF. The whole variable domain, filled in from reference TRBV7-9 and TRBJ1-2, reads DTGVSQNPRHKITKRGQNVTFRCDPISEHNRLYWYRQTLGQGPEFLTYFQNEAQLEKSRLLSDRFSAERPKGSFSTLEIQRTEQGDSAMYLCASSLGGSIHGYTFGSGTRLTVV.

This sequence joins TRBV7-9 and TRBJ2-1; TRBD2 agrees at 8 bases. There are 15 residues in the CDR3. Looked up from germline, CDR1 is SEHNR and CDR2 is FQNEAQ (reference sequence). Trimming took 2 bases from V and 4 from J; bases not matched to a gene: 4. DNA for the CDR3: TGTGCCAGCAGCTTAAGGACTAGCTTTTACAATGAGCAGTTCTTC. It translates to CASSLRTSFYNEQFF.

The chain carries TRBV10-2 and TRBJ2-2, with 8 bases matching TRBD2. The CDR3 is made up of 16 amino acids. Looked up from germline, CDR1 is WSHSY and CDR2 is SAAADI. With 5 bases clipped from V and 4 bases from J, the junction kept 9 bases outside the gene matches. As DNA, the CDR3 is TGCGCCAGCAGTACCCCGGGGGGGGCAAGCACCGGGGAGCTGTTTTTT. Translation: CASSTPGGASTGELFF.

The J gene is TRBJ2-7, the V gene TRBV11-2, with D unclear. CDR3 length: 12 residues. Germline CDR1 reads SGHAT; CDR2 reads FQNNGV. Trimming took 2 bases from V and 3 from J, leaving 5 bases between them. CDR3 coding DNA: TGTGCCAGCAGCTTACAGTTCTACGAGCAGTACTTC. As protein: CASSLQFYEQYF.

The chain has TRBV2 and TRBJ1-5; perhaps TRBD1 as D (6 bases). This CDR3 is built from 17 residues. Per the germline V gene, CDR1 is SNHLY and CDR2 is FYNNEI. Deletions cut 3 bases from V and 2 bases from J, with 17 bases between. CDR3 loop: CASSEQGTRGGNQPQHF. Here the CDR3 DNA reads TGTGCCAGCAGTGAGCAGGGCACTAGGGGGGGCAATCAGCCCCAGCATTTT.

The chain links TRBV7-6 to TRBJ2-7; D is possibly TRBD1 (5 bases). Germline loops: CDR1 SGHVS, CDR2 FNYEAQ. The V end lost 0 bases, the J end lost 6 bases, and 9 bases lay between the germline ends. CDR3 length: 13 amino acids. CDR3 protein: CASSLALQGEQYF. CDR3 sequence (DNA): TGTGCCAGCAGCTTAGCGCTCCAGGGCGAGCAGTACTTC.

The chain is built from TRBV5-1 and TRBJ2-2; TRBD2 matches 7 bases. V lost 6 bases and J lost 3; bases outside the gene matches: 8. Germline CDR1 is SGHRS and CDR2 is YFSETQ. The CDR3 covers 15 residues. The CDR3 spells CASIPIAGYTGELFF. The DNA for the CDR3 is TGCGCCAGCATCCCGATAGCGGGTTACACCGGGGAGCTGTTTTTT.